This TCR beta chain was documented in a study of control samples from healthy donors and cancer patients. The method was immunoSEQ multiplex PCR; TCRdb's version includes in-frame clones alone and lacks a portion of them. The sample consists of tens of thousands of clones, 90% to 95% of them appearing once. V was clipped by 5 bases and J by 7 bases; unmatched bases: 7. CDR1 and CDR2 from the germline V gene are SGHAT and FQDESV (reference sequence). The CDR3 contains 14 residues. The sample comprised PBMCs. The V and J genes are TRBV11-1 and TRBJ1-4; 7 bases align to TRBD1. This clonotype was obtained from a woman aged 40 to 50 with lung cancer. The CDR3: CASSPGQSSEKLFF. The CDR3 nucleotides are TGTGCCAGCAGCCCGGGACAGTCGAGTGAAAAACTGTTTTTT.